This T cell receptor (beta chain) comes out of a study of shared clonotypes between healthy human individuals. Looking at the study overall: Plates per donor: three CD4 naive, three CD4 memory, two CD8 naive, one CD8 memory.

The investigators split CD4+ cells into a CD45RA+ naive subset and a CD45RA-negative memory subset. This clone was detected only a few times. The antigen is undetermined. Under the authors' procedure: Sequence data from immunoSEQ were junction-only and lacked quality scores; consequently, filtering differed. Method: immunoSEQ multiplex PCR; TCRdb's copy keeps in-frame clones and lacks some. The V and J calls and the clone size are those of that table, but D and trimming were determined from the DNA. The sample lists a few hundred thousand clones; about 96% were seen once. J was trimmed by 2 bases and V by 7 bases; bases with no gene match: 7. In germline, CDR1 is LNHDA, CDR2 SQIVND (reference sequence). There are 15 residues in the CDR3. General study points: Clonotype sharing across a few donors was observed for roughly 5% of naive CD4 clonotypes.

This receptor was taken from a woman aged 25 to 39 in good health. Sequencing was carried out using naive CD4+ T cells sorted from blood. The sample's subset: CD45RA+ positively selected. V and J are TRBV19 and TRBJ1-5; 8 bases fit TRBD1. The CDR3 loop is CASTNLRGRNQPQHF. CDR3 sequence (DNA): TGTGCCAGTACCAACCTCAGGGGGCGCAATCAGCCCCAGCATTTT.